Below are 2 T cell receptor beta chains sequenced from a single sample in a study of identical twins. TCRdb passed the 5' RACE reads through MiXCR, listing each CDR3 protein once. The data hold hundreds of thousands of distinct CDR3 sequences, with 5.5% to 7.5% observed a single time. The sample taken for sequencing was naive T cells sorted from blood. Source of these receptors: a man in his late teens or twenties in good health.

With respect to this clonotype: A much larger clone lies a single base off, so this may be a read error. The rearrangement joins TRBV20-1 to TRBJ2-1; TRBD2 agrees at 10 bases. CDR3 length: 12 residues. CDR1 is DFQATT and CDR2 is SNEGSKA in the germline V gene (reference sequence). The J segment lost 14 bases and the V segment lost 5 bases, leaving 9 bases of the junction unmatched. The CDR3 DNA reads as TGCAGTGCTGGGGGTCTAGCGGGGGAAAAGTTCTTC. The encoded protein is CSAGGLAGEKFF.

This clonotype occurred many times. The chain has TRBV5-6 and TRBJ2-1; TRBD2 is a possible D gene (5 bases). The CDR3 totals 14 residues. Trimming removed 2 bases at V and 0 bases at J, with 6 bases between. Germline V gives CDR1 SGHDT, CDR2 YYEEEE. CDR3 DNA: TGTGCCAGCAGCTTCCGGGGCTCCTACAATGAGCAGTTCTTC. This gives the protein CASSFRGSYNEQFF.